This T cell receptor (beta chain) was sequenced during a study of shared clonotypes between healthy human individuals. The investigators split CD4+ cells into a CD45RA+ naive subset and a CD45RA-negative memory subset. The trim removed 6 bases at V and 9 bases at J, leaving 8 bases unmatched. This CDR3 region has 13 residues. Germline CDR1 and CDR2: MNHEY and SMNVEV (reference sequence). Running of the assay took place at deep level. Profiled with immunoSEQ multiplex PCR; TCRdb holds only in-frame clones, not every one. The sample has about 1 million clones, around 76% seen once. The sample was memory CD4+ T cells sorted from blood. As for subset: CD45RA-negative fraction. This receptor was taken from a man aged 18 to 30 in good health. The J gene is TRBJ1-2, the V gene TRBV27; 9 bases agree with TRBD1. The CDR3 here is CASSKRDRESYTF. CDR3 sequence (DNA): TGTGCCAGCAGCAAAAGGGACAGGGAAAGCTACACCTTC.